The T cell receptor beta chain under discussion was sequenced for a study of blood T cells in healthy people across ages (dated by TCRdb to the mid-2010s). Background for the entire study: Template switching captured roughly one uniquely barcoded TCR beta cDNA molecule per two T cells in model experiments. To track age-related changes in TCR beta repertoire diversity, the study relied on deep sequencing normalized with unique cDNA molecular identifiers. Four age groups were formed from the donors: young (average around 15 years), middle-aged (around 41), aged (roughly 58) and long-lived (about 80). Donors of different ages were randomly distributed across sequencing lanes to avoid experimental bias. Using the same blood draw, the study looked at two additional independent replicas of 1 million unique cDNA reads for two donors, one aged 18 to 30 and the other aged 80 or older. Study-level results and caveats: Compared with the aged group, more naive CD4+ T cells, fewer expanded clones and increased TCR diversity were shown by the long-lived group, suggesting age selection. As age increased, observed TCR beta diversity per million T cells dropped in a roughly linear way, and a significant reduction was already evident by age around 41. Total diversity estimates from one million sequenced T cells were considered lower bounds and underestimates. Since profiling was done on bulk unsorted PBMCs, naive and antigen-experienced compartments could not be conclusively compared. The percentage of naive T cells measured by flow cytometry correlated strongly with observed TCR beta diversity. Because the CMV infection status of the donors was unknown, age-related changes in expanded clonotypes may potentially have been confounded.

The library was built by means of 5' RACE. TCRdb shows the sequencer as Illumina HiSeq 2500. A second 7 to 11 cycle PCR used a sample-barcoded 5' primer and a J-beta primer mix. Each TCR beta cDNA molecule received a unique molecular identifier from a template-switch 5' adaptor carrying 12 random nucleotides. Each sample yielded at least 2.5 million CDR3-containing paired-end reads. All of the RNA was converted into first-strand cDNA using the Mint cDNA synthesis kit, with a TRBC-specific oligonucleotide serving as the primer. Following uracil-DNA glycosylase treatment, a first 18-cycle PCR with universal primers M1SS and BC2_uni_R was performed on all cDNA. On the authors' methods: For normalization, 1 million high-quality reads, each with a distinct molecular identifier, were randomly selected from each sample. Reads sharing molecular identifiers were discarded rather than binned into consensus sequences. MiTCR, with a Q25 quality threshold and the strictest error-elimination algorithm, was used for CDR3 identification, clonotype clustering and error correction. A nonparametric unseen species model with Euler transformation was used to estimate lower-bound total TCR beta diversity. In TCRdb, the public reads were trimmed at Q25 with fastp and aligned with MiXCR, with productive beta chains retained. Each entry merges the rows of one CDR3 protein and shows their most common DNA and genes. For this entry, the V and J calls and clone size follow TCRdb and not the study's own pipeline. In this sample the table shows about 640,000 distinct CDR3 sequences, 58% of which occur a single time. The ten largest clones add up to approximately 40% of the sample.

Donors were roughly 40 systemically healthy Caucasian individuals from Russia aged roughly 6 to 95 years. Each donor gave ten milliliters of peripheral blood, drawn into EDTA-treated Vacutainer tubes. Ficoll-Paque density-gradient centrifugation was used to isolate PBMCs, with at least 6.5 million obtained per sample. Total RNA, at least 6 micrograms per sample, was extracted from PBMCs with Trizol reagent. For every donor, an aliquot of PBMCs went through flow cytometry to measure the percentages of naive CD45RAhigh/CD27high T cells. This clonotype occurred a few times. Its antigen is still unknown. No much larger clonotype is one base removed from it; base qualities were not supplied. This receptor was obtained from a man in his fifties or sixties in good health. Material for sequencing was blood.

The CDR3 protein is CASSQDNRGSAQYF. The base sequence is TGTGCCAGCAGCCAAGATAATCGGGGTTCTGCGCAGTATTTT. The V and J segments used are TRBV4-2 and TRBJ2-3, with TRBD2 tentatively as D gene (5 bases match). The V and J ends are trimmed by 0 bases and 10 bases, leaving 14 bases between them. The cysteine opens and the phenylalanine closes a CDR3 of 14 amino acids. The DNA shown is the 42-base CDR3, in frame from base 1. Taken from the germline V gene, the CDR1 and CDR2 loops are LGHNA and YNFKEQ.